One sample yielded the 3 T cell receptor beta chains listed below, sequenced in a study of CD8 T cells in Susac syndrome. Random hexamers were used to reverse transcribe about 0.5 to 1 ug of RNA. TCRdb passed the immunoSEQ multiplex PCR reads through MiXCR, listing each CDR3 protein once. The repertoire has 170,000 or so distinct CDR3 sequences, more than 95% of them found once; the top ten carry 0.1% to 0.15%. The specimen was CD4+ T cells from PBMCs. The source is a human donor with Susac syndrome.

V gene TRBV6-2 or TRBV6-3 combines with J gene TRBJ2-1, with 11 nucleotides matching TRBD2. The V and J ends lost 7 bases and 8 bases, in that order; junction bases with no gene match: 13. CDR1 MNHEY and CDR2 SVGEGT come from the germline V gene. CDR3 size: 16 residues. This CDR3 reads CASKLSGRARIHEQFF. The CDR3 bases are TGTGCCAGCAAGCTTAGCGGGAGGGCCCGTATTCATGAGCAGTTCTTC.

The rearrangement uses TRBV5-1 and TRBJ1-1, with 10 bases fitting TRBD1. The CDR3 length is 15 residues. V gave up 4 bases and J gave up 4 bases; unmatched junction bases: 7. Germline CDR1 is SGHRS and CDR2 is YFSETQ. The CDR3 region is CASSRDGTGVTEAFF. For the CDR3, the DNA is TGCGCCAGCAGCAGGGATGGGACAGGGGTCACTGAAGCTTTCTTT.

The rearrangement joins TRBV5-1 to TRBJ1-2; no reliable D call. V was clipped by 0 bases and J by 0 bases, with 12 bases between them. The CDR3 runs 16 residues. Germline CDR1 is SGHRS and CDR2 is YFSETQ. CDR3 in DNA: TGCGCCAGCAGCTTGGGGGCCGACTATTCTAACTATGGCTACACCTTC. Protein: CASSLGADYSNYGYTF.